The TCR beta chain described here comes from a study of preoperative IRX-2 immunotherapy in early breast cancer. Treatment denoted: preoperative locoregional IRX-2 cytokine immunotherapy. Preoperative locoregional IRX-2 cytokine immunotherapy was tested in the phase Ib source study. Germline V lookup: CDR1 MNHGY, CDR2 SAAAGT. This CDR3 comprises 13 residues. V lost 6 bases and J lost 1, with 9 bases in between. TCRdb's table, derived via immunoSEQ multiplex PCR, lists solely in-frame clones and lacks some. The sample has around 30,000 clones; about four fifths are singletons. The clonotype comes from a human donor with breast cancer. The source was lymph node tissue, collected before IRX-2 immunotherapy. The V and J genes are TRBV6-8 and TRBJ2-5; D might be TRBD1 (5 bases). The CDR3 coding sequence is TGTGCCAGCAGGGGGCAGATCCAAGAGACCCAGTACTTC. This codes for CASRGQIQETQYF.